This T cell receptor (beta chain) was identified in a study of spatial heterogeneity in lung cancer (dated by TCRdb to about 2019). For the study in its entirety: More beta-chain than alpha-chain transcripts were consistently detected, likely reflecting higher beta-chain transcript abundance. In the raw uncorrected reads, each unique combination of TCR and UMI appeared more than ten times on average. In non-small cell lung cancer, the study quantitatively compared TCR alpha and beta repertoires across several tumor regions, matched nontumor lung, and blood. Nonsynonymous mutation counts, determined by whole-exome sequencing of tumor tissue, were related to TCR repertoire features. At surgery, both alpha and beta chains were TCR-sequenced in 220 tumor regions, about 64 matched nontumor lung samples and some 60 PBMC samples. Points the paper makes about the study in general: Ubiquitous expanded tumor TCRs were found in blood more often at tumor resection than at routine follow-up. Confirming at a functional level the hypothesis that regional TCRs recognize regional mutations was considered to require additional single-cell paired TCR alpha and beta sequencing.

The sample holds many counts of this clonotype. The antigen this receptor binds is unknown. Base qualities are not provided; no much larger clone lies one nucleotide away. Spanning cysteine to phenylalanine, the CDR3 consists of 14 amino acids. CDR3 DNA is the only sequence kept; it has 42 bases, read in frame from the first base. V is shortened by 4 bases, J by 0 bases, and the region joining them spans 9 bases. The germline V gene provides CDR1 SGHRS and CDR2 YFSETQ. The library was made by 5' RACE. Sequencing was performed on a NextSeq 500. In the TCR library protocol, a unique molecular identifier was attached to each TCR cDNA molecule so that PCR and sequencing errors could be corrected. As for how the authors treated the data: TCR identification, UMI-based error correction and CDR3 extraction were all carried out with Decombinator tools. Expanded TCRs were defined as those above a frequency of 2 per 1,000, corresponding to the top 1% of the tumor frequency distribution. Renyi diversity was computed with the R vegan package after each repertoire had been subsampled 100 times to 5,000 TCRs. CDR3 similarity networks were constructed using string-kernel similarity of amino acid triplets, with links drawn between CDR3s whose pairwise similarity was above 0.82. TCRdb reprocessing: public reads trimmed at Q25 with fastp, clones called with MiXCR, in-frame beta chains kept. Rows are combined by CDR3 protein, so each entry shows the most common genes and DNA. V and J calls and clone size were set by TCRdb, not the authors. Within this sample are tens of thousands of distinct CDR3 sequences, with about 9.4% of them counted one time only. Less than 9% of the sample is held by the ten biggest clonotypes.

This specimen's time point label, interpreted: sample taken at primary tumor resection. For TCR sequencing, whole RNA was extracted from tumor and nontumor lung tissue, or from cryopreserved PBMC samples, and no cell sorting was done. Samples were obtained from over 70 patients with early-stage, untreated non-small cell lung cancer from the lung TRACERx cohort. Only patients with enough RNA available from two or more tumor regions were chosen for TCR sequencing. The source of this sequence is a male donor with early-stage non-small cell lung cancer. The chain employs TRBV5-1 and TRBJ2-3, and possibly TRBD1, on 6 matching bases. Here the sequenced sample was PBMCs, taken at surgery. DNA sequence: TGCGCCAGCAGCCCCGGACAGAGCACAGATACGCAGTATTTT. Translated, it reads CASSPGQSTDTQYF.